This T cell receptor beta chain emerged from a study of T cells in localized non-small cell lung cancer. Study outcomes and limitations: Across samples, adjacent lung featured a median roughly 62 of the top 100 tumor clones.

Produced via immunoSEQ multiplex PCR; TCRdb's table is partial and in-frame only. This table has 1,500 to 2,000 clones, 30% to 40% appearing once. This clone was seen a handful of times. Its target is not known. CDR3 length: 12 amino acids. V lost 7 bases, J lost 2 bases, and 10 bases lay in between. CDR1 and CDR2 from the germline V gene are SQVTM and ANQGSEA. This TCR derives from a male donor older than 55 with stage III squamous cell lung carcinoma. The sample consisted of normal lung tissue next to the tumor, taken before any cancer treatment. This chain joins TRBV29-1 and TRBJ2-3; D uncertain. This CDR3 is CSGSWDTDTQYF. CDR3 nucleotide sequence: TGCAGCGGCAGCTGGGACACAGATACGCAGTATTTT.